This T cell receptor beta chain was documented in a study of blood T cell repertoires in COVID-19. The study drew participants aged roughly 18 to 95 years from roughly 25 US areas. Profiling relied on immunoSEQ multiplex PCR, and the TCRdb table lists in-frame clones only, not all of them. The table includes under 250,000 clones, about 80% detected once. Germline trimming cut 4 bases from V and 5 bases from J; bases unmatched to any gene: 9. This CDR3 contains 15 residues. Germline V gene sequence: CDR1 LGHDT, CDR2 YNNKEL (reference sequence). This clonotype originated in a woman aged 40 to 49 with acute COVID-19. The chain combines TRBV3-1 (or the pseudogene TRBV3-2) with TRBJ2-5; 8 bases are shared with TRBD2. The sample consisted of PBMCs or T cells enriched from blood (not recorded which). This CDR3 is CASSPGLESVETQYF. In nucleotides, the CDR3 is TGTGCCAGCAGCCCGGGACTAGAATCGGTGGAGACCCAGTACTTC.